These 32 T cell receptor beta chains were all obtained from the same sample, sequenced in a study of immune evolution from preneoplasia to lung adenocarcinoma. Only in-frame clones appear in the TCRdb table, and some are missing; sequencing was by immunoSEQ multiplex PCR. In the table there are about 4,900 clones, approximately 91% of which are singletons. The source material was FFPE atypical adenomatous hyperplasia tissue from the lung. Noted subset: atypical adenomatous hyperplasia (AAH), lung preneoplasia. All receptors come from a person between 65 and 79 years old with lung adenocarcinoma.

The rearrangement links TRBV9 to TRBJ2-3, with 14 positions matching TRBD2. This CDR3 region has 19 residues. Germline CDR1 SGDLS, CDR2 YYNGEE. V lost 4 bases and J lost 4; bases outside the gene matches: 14. CDR3 residues: CASSPRLAGGGPVSDTQYF. The CDR3 DNA follows: TGTGCCAGCAGCCCCCGACTAGCGGGGGGGGGCCCAGTCTCAGATACGCAGTATTTT.

The rearrangement joins TRBV15 to TRBJ1-5; D ambiguous. The germline V gene encodes CDR1 LNHNV and CDR2 YYDKDF (reference sequence). V lost 0 bases and J lost 6, with 6 bases in between. The CDR3 sequence is 13 residues long. For the CDR3, the DNA is TGTGCCACCAGCAGAGATATCTCTCAGCCCCAGCATTTT. Residues: CATSRDISQPQHF.

Only one count was recorded for this clone. This sequence joins TRBV9 and TRBJ2-3; D is tentatively TRBD1 or TRBD2 (5 bases each). The V end lost 4 bases, the J end lost 5 bases, and 17 bases lay between the germline ends. The CDR3 has 15 amino acids. Germline V CDR1 and CDR2: SGDLS, YYNGEE. This chain's CDR3 is CASSPVGERVDTQYF. Here the CDR3 DNA reads TGTGCCAGCAGCCCGGTGGGGGAAAGGGTAGATACGCAGTATTTT.

Notes on this clone: At one end, the junction sequence differs from germline, possibly due to a read error. The chain carries TRBV23-1 and TRBJ2-5, with D unclear. TRBV23-1 is an ORF, and what it does is uncertain. The CDR3 covers 8 residues. CDR3 in DNA: TGCGCCAGCAAAGTGAGGCACTTC. Its protein is CASKVRHF.

The rearrangement uses TRBV14 and TRBJ2-7; 9 positions agree with TRBD1. Germline assignment: CDR1 SGHDN and CDR2 FVKESK. J was trimmed by 8 bases and V by 2 bases; bases with no gene match: 10. CDR3 length: 15 amino acids. The DNA for the CDR3 is TGTGCCAGCAGCCAACCCGGGACAGGGCGATTAAAGCAGTACTTC. Translation: CASSQPGTGRLKQYF. The full variable domain, its missing parts supplied by reference TRBV14 and TRBJ2-7, is EAGVTQFPSHSVIEKGQTVTLRCDPISGHDNLYWYRRVMGKEIKFLLHFVKESKQDESGMPNNRFLAERTGGTYSTLKVQPAELEDSGVYFCASSQPGTGRLKQYFGPGTRLTVT.

The chain links TRBV27 to TRBJ2-5; D unclear. Germline loops: CDR1 MNHEY, CDR2 SMNVEV (reference sequence). This CDR3 has 11 residues. V was shortened by 6 bases and J by 5 bases, with 7 bases between the two germline ends. CDR3 DNA sequence: TGTGCCAGCAGCCATCGGGAGACCCAGTACTTC. This sequence encodes CASSHRETQYF.

V is TRBV30 and J is TRBJ2-7, with 9 nucleotides matching TRBD1. Trimming cost V 4 bases and J 5 bases; bases outside gene matches: 21. The germline gives CDR1 GTSNPN, CDR2 SVGIG (reference sequence). The CDR3 consists of 18 residues. CDR3 sequence reads: CAWNALGVPLGQGHEQYF. The CDR3 DNA is TGTGCCTGGAACGCCTTAGGAGTACCCCTGGGACAGGGCCACGAGCAGTACTTC.

This chain joins TRBV6-1 and TRBJ2-1; D not resolved. Germline V lookup: CDR1 MNHNS, CDR2 SASEGT. CDR3 length equals 12 residues. Trimming removed 5 bases at V and 3 bases at J, with 5 bases between. The CDR3 DNA is TGTGCCAGCAGTCCAGACTACAATGAGCAGTTCTTC. Its translation is CASSPDYNEQFF.

This clone occurred once. The gene calls are TRBV27 and TRBJ1-1; D remains ambiguous. Germline CDR1 is MNHEY and CDR2 is SMNVEV (reference sequence). V was clipped by 10 bases and J by 5 bases, with 14 bases between them. CDR3 size: 12 residues. CDR3 nucleotide sequence: TGTGCCACACACCCCGGTGGTACTGAAGCTTTCTTT. Amino acid sequence: CATHPGGTEAFF.

The chain couples TRBV6-1 to TRBJ1-1; D remains ambiguous. V was pared by 2 bases and J by 4 bases, with 14 bases between. Germline loops: CDR1 MNHNS, CDR2 SASEGT. This CDR3 contains 15 residues. CDR3 in DNA: TGTGCCAGCAGTGAATATGGGGTTATGGGCACTGAAGCTTTCTTT. Translated: CASSEYGVMGTEAFF.

The rearrangement joins TRBV11-2 to TRBJ2-5, with 10 bases lining up with TRBD2. The V and J ends lost 0 bases and 5 bases, in that order; junction bases with no gene match: 12. The CDR3 contains 18 residues. Germline V gene sequence: CDR1 SGHAT, CDR2 FQNNGV. CDR3 sequence reads: CASSLEGLAGAPTETQYF. CDR3 bases: TGTGCCAGCAGCTTAGAAGGGCTAGCGGGAGCCCCCACCGAGACCCAGTACTTC.

This chain uses TRBV28 with TRBJ1-5; TRBD1 aligns across 7 bases. This CDR3 is 17 amino acids long. The V gene's germline CDR1 is MDHEN and CDR2 SYDVKM. V was clipped by 5 bases and J by 2 bases; unmatched bases: 12. The CDR3 protein is CASSALTFTGGNQPQHF. The CDR3 DNA reads TGTGCCAGCAGTGCCCTAACCTTTACAGGGGGCAATCAGCCCCAGCATTTT.

The chain carries TRBV7-2 and TRBJ2-7; D not resolved. The germline V gene encodes CDR1 SGHTA and CDR2 FQGNSA. V lost 1 base and J lost 4, with 8 bases in between. The CDR3 totals 13 residues. The CDR3: CASSLVGVYEQYF. In DNA, the CDR3 is TGTGCCAGCAGCTTAGTCGGCGTTTACGAGCAGTACTTC.

This rearrangement joins TRBV19 to TRBJ1-1, with D unclear. Per the germline V gene, CDR1 is LNHDA and CDR2 is SQIVND (reference sequence). V was shortened by 4 bases and J by 0 bases, with 9 bases between the two germline ends. The CDR3 is 14 amino acids. The CDR3 protein is CASSKGLMNTEAFF. The CDR3 bases are TGTGCCAGTAGTAAAGGCCTTATGAACACTGAAGCTTTCTTT.

This chain joins TRBV6-4 and TRBJ1-1; D is undetermined. Germline loops: CDR1 MRHNA, CDR2 SNTAGT. Trimming left V 0 bases short and J 5 bases short, with 7 bases between. This CDR3 is built from 13 residues. The CDR3, as DNA: TGTGCCAGCAGTGACTCGAGAGGGACTGAAGCTTTCTTT. This gives the protein CASSDSRGTEAFF.

This chain joins TRBV27 and TRBJ1-4, with D possibly being TRBD1 (5 bases). The CDR3 totals 14 residues. The ends were cut back, 1 base at V and 6 bases at J, with 9 bases in the middle. Germline CDR1 and CDR2: MNHEY and SMNVEV (reference sequence). CDR3 bases: TGTGCCAGCAGTTTATGGGGACGCGATGAAAAACTGTTTTTT. It specifies CASSLWGRDEKLFF.

This clone appeared a few times. The gene calls are TRBV6-5 and TRBJ1-4; D perhaps matches TRBD1 (5 bases). The V end was cut by 5 bases, the J end by 8 bases, with 18 bases between. CDR1 and CDR2 (germline): MNHEY, SVGAGI. This CDR3 region has 15 residues. The CDR3 region is CASSRMVGVQEKLFF. The CDR3 DNA sequence: TGTGCCAGCAGTAGAATGGTGGGGGTCCAGGAAAAACTGTTTTTT.

CDR3 bases: TGTGCCAGCAGCCCCCTAAACTACGAGCAGTACTTC. It translates to CASSPLNYEQYF. This sequence joins TRBV6-6 and TRBJ2-7; D unclear. The germline V and J ends were trimmed by 6 bases and 3 bases, with 9 bases remaining between them. Germline V gene sequence: CDR1 MNHNY, CDR2 SVGAGI (reference sequence). CDR3 length: 12 residues.

The chain couples TRBV2 to TRBJ1-2, with 7 nucleotides matching TRBD1. The CDR3 length is 12 residues. After removal of 11 bases from V and 4 bases from J, the junction contained 7 bases not matched to a gene. Looked up from germline, CDR1 is SNHLY and CDR2 is FYNNEI. CDR3: CADRDRVYGYTF. The DNA for the CDR3 is TGTGCCGACCGGGACAGAGTCTATGGCTACACCTTC.

The chain links TRBV5-1 to TRBJ2-5; tentatively, D is TRBD2 (6 bases). There are 14 residues in the CDR3. Per the germline V gene, CDR1 is SGHRS and CDR2 is YFSETQ. Trimming shortened V by 0 bases and J by 2 bases, and 8 bases separated the two germline ends. The CDR3 DNA follows: TGCGCCAGCAGCTTGGGGACTACACAAGAGACCCAGTACTTC. Protein sequence: CASSLGTTQETQYF.

This clone was seen a single time. The rearrangement links TRBV15 to TRBJ1-4; D is possibly TRBD1 (5 bases). Germline CDR1 LNHNV, CDR2 YYDKDF (reference sequence). The CDR3 runs to 14 residues. Deletions cut 1 base from V and 7 bases from J, with 10 bases between. The CDR3 loop is CATSRVQGREKLFF. The CDR3 DNA reads TGTGCCACCAGCAGAGTTCAGGGTCGTGAAAAACTGTTTTTT.

The rearrangement joins TRBV5-4 to TRBJ1-1; D call uncertain. Between the trimmed V and J ends, which lost 0 bases and 1 base, there was a span of 13 bases. The CDR3 is made up of 16 amino acids. Germline loops: CDR1 SGHNT, CDR2 YYREEE (reference sequence). The CDR3 spells CASSLAGIGENTEAFF. The CDR3 DNA reads as TGTGCCAGCAGCTTGGCCGGAATTGGAGAGAACACTGAAGCTTTCTTT.

The chain is built from TRBV19 and TRBJ2-2, with 9 bases that match TRBD1. Germline V gene data show CDR1 as LNHDA and CDR2 as SQIVND (reference sequence). This CDR3 comprises 17 residues. V lost 3 bases and J lost 3; bases outside the gene matches: 8. The CDR3 DNA sequence: TGTGCCAGTAGTATGGCCCAAGGACAGGGGTACACCGGGGAGCTGTTTTTT. It yields the protein CASSMAQGQGYTGELFF.

The rearrangement links TRBV4-1 to TRBJ2-3; 9 bases match TRBD2. This CDR3 spans 16 amino acids. Trimming removed 0 bases from V and 0 bases from J; junction bases left unmatched: 1. Germline loops: CDR1 MGHRA, CDR2 YSYEKL. The CDR3 reads CASSQETSGSTDTQYF. The CDR3 bases are TGCGCCAGCAGCCAAGAAACTAGCGGGAGCACAGATACGCAGTATTTT.

For the CDR3, the DNA is TGTGCCAGCAGCTTAGCGGGACTAGCGGGGAGAGACGGGGAGCTGTTTTTT. Amino acids: CASSLAGLAGRDGELFF. The chain employs TRBV7-9 and TRBJ2-2; 13 bases fit TRBD2. CDR1 is SEHNR, CDR2 FQNEAQ, per germline (reference sequence). CDR3 length: 17 residues. The junction had 5 bases not matched to a gene; V was cut back by 0 bases and J by 7 bases.

The V and J genes are TRBV5-1 and TRBJ2-3, with 10 bases fitting TRBD2. The trim removed 2 bases at V and 6 bases at J, leaving 3 bases unmatched. Germline CDR1 and CDR2: SGHRS and YFSETQ. This CDR3 comprises 14 residues. The CDR3 is CASSFSGGPDTQYF. CDR3 bases: TGCGCCAGCAGCTTTAGCGGGGGGCCGGATACGCAGTATTTT. Full variable domain (remainder filled in from reference TRBV5-1 and TRBJ2-3): KAGVTQTPRYLIKTRGQQVTLSCSPISGHRSVSWYQQTPGQGLQFLFEYFSETQRNKGNFPGRFSGRQFSNSRSEMNVSTLELGDSALYLCASSFSGGPDTQYFGPGTRLTVL.

The chain couples TRBV7-9 to TRBJ1-1, with 8 bases fitting TRBD1. CDR3 length: 13 residues. Germline values: CDR1 SEHNR, CDR2 FQNEAQ (reference sequence). The V and J ends lost 8 bases and 1 base, in that order; junction bases with no gene match: 3. Here the CDR3 DNA reads TGTGCCAGCTCAGGGGGCTGGAACACTGAAGCTTTCTTT. As protein: CASSGGWNTEAFF. Supplemented by reference TRBV7-9 and TRBJ1-1, the full variable domain reads DTGVSQNPRHKITKRGQNVTFRCDPISEHNRLYWYRQTLGQGPEFLTYFQNEAQLEKSRLLSDRFSAERPKGSFSTLEIQRTEQGDSAMYLCASSGGWNTEAFFGQGTRLTVV.

The rearrangement joins TRBV15 to TRBJ2-5; 8 nucleotides align to TRBD2. Losses at the gene ends were 4 bases for V and 5 bases for J; bases not matched to a gene: 6. The germline CDR1 and CDR2 sequences are LNHNV and YYDKDF (reference sequence). This CDR3 contains 14 residues. The CDR3 DNA sequence: TGTGCCACCAGCACTGGAGCGGGAGAGGAGACCCAGTACTTC. Its protein product is CATSTGAGEETQYF.

The V call is TRBV4-1, the J call TRBJ1-1; weak D call: TRBD1 (6 bases). The V gene lost 4 bases and the J gene lost 5 bases, with 17 bases spanning the gap. The CDR3 consists of 15 residues. From germline, CDR1 is MGHRA and CDR2 YSYEKL. The chain's CDR3 is CASSPMGGRRTEAFF. CDR3 nucleotide sequence: TGCGCCAGCAGCCCGATGGGGGGGCGCAGGACTGAAGCTTTCTTT.

V and J are TRBV7-9 and TRBJ2-1; TRBD2 is a possible D gene (6 bases). The CDR3 loop spans 15 amino acids. Looked up from germline, CDR1 is SEHNR and CDR2 is FQNEAQ (reference sequence). Trimming left V 1 base short and J 6 bases short, with 13 bases between. In DNA form, the CDR3 reads TGTGCCAGCAGCTTAGGTCAGGGACTCTTCAATGAGCAGTTCTTC. This translates into CASSLGQGLFNEQFF. Together with reference TRBV7-9 and TRBJ2-1, the CDR3 gives the full variable domain: DTGVSQNPRHKITKRGQNVTFRCDPISEHNRLYWYRQTLGQGPEFLTYFQNEAQLEKSRLLSDRFSAERPKGSFSTLEIQRTEQGDSAMYLCASSLGQGLFNEQFFGPGTRLTVL.

V is TRBV28 and J is TRBJ2-4; 8 bases line up with TRBD1. With V trimmed by 5 bases and J by 5 bases, 2 bases remained unmatched. The germline V gene encodes CDR1 MDHEN and CDR2 SYDVKM. The CDR3 runs to 13 residues. CDR3 residues: CASSRQGQNIQYF. CDR3 in DNA: TGTGCCAGCAGTCGACAGGGGCAAAACATTCAGTACTTC.

The chain links TRBV15 to TRBJ1-3, with a weak D call TRBD1 (5 bases). Trimming removed 1 base at V and 4 bases at J, with 11 bases between. The CDR3 sequence is 15 residues long. Germline loops: CDR1 LNHNV, CDR2 YYDKDF (reference sequence). The CDR3 reads CATSRVEGEGNTIYF. CDR3 nucleotide sequence: TGTGCCACCAGCAGAGTCGAAGGGGAAGGAAACACCATATATTTT.